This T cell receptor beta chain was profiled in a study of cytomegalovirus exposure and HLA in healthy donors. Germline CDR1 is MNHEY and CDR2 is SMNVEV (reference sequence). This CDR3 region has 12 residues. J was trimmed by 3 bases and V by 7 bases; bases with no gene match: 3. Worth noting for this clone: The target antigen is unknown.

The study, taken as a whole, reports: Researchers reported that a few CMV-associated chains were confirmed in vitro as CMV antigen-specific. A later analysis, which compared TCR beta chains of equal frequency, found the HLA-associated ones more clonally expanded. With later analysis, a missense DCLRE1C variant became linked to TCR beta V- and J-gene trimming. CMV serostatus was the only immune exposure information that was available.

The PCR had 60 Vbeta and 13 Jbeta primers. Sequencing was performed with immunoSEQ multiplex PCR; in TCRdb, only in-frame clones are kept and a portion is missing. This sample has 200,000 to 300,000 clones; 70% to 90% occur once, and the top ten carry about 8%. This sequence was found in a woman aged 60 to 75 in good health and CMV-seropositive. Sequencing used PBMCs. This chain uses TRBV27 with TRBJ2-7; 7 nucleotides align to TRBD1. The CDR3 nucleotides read TGTGCCAGCACTGACAGGGACTACGAGCAGTACTTC. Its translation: CASTDRDYEQYF.